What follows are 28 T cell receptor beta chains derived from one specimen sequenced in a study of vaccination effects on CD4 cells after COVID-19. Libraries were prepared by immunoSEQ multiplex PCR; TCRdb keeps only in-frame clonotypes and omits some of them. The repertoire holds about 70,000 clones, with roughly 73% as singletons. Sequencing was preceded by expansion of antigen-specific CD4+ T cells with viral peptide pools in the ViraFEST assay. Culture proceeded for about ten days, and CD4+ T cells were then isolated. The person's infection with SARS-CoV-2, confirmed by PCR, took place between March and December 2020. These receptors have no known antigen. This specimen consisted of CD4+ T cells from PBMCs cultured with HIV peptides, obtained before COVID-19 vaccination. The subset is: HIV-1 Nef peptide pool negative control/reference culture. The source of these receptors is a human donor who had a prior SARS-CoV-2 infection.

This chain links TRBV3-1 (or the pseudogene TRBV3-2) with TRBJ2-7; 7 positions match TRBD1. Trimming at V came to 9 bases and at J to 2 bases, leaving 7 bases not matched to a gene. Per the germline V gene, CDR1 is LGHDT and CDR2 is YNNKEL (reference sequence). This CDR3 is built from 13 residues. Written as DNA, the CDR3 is TGTGCCAGTGGACCGACAGGGACCTACGAGCAGTACTTC. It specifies CASGPTGTYEQYF.

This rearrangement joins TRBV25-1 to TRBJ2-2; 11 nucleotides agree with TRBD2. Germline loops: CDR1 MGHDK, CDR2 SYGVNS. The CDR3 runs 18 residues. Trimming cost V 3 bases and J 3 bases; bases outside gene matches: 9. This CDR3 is CASSDTSGRRGDTGELFF. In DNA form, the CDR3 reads TGTGCCAGCAGTGATACTAGCGGGAGACGGGGCGACACCGGGGAGCTGTTTTTT. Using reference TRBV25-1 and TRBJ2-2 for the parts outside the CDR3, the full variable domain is EADIYQTPRYLVIGTGKKITLECSQTMGHDKMYWYQQDPGMELHLIHYSYGVNSTEKGDLSSESTVSRIRTEHFPLTLESARPSHTSQYLCASSDTSGRRGDTGELFFGEGSRLTVL.

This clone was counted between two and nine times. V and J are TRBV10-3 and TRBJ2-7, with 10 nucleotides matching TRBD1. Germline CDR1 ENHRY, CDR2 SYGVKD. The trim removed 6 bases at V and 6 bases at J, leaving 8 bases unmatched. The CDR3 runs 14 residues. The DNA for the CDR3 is TGTGCCATCAGGGAAAGGACAGGGGGGCTCGAGCAGTACTTC. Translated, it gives CAIRERTGGLEQYF.

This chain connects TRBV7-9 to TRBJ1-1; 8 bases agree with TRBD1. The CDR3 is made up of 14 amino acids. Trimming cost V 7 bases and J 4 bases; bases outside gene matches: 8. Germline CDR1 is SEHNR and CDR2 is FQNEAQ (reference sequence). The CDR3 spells CASILTGDPTEAFF. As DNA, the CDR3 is TGTGCCAGCATCCTGACAGGGGACCCCACTGAAGCTTTCTTT.

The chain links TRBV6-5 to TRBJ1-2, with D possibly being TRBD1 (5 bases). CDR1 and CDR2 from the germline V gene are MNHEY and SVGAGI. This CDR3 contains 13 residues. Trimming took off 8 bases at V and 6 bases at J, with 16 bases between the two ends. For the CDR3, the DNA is TGTGCCAGCGGAAGACAGCCTTTGGATGGCTACACCTTC. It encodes CASGRQPLDGYTF.

The CDR3 loop reads CASKSSGGFTDTQYF. The CDR3 DNA reads TGTGCCAGTAAATCTAGCGGGGGGTTCACAGATACGCAGTATTTT. The chain couples TRBV19 to TRBJ2-3, with 11 bases aligning to TRBD2. The CDR3 contains 15 residues. Trimming took 7 bases from V and 2 from J; bases not matched to a gene: 5. CDR1 and CDR2 from the germline V gene are LNHDA and SQIVND (reference sequence).

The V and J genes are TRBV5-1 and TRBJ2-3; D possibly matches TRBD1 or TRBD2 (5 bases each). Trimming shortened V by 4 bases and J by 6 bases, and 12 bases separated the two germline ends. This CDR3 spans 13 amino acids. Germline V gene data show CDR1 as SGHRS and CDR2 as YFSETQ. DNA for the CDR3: TGCGCCAGCAGCCGGGACCTGGTGGATACGCAGTATTTT. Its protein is CASSRDLVDTQYF.

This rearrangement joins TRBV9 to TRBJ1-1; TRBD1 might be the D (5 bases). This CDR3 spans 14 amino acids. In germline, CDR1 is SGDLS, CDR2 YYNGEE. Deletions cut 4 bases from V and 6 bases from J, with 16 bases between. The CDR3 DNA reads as TGTGCCAGCAGCCCGCAGGGTGGGCCGGCTGAAGCTTTCTTT. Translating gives CASSPQGGPAEAFF. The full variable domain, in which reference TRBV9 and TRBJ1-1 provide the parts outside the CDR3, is DSGVTQTPKHLITATGQRVTLRCSPRSGDLSVYWYQQSLDQGLQFLIQYYNGEERAKGNILERFSAQQFPDLHSELNLSSLELGDSALYFCASSPQGGPAEAFFGQGTRLTVV.

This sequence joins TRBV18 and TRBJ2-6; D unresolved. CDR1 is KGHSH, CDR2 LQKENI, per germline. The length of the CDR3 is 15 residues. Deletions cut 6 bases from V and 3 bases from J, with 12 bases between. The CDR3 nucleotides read TGTGCCAGCTCCCTATCTCGGAGTGGGGCCAACGTCCTGACTTTC. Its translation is CASSLSRSGANVLTF. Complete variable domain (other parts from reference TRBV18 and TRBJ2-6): NAGVMQNPRHLVRRRGQEARLRCSPMKGHSHVYWYRQLPEEGLKFMVYLQKENIIDESGMPKERFSAEFPKEGPSILRIQQVVRGDSAAYFCASSLSRSGANVLTFGAGSRLTVL.

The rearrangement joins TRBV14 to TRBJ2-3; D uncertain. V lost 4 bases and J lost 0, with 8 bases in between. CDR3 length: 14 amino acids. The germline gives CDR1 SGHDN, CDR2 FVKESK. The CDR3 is CASSPLTSTDTQYF. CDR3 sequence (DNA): TGTGCCAGCAGCCCGCTTACTAGCACAGATACGCAGTATTTT. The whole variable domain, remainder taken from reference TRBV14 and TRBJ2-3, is EAGVTQFPSHSVIEKGQTVTLRCDPISGHDNLYWYRRVMGKEIKFLLHFVKESKQDESGMPNNRFLAERTGGTYSTLKVQPAELEDSGVYFCASSPLTSTDTQYFGPGTRLTVL.

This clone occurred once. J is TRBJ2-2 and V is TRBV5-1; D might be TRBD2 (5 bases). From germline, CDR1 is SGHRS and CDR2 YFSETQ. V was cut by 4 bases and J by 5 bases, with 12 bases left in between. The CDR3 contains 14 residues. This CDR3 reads CASSPTGGTGELFF. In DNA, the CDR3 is TGCGCCAGCAGCCCGACCGGAGGAACCGGGGAGCTGTTTTTT.

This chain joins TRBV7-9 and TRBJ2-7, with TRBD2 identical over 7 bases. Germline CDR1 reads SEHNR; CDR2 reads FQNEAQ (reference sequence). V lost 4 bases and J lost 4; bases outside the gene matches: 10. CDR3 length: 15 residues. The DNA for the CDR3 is TGTGCCAGCAGCTCCCAGCGGGACGCGTCGTACGAGCAGTACTTC. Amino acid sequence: CASSSQRDASYEQYF.

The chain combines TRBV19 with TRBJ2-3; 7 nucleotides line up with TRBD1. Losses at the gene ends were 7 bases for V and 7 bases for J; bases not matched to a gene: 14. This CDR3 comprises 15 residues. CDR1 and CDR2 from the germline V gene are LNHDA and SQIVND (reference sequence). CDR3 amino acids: CASNLRKGAQHTQYF. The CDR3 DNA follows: TGTGCCAGTAACCTTCGGAAGGGGGCGCAACATACGCAGTATTTT. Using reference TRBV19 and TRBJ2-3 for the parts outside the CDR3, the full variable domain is DGGITQSPKYLFRKEGQNVTLSCEQNLNHDAMYWYRQDPGQGLRLIYYSQIVNDFQKGDIAEGYSVSREKKESFPLTVTSAQKNPTAFYLCASNLRKGAQHTQYFGPGTRLTVL.

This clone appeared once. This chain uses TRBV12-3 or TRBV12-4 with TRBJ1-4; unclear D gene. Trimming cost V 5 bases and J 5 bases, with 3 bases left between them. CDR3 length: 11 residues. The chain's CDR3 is CASSVNEKLFF. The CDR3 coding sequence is TGTGCCAGCAGTGTCAATGAAAAACTGTTTTTT.

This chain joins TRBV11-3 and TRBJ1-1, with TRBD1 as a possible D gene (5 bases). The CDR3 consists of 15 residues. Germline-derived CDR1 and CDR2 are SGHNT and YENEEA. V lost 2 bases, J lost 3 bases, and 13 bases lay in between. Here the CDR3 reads CASSLSGFIDTEAFF. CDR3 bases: TGTGCCAGCAGCTTATCAGGGTTTATCGACACTGAAGCTTTCTTT.

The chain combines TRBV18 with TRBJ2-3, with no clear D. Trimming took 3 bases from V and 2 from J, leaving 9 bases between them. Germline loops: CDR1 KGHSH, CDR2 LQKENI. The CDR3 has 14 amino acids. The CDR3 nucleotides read TGTGCCAGCTCACCCATTTTAAACACAGATACGCAGTATTTT. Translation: CASSPILNTDTQYF. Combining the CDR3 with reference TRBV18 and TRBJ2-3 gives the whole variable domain NAGVMQNPRHLVRRRGQEARLRCSPMKGHSHVYWYRQLPEEGLKFMVYLQKENIIDESGMPKERFSAEFPKEGPSILRIQQVVRGDSAAYFCASSPILNTDTQYFGPGTRLTVL.

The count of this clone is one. CDR3 sequence (DNA): TGCGCCAGCAGCTTGGGGGTAGAAAACCGCTATAATTCACCCCTCCACTTT. This sequence encodes CASSLGVENRYNSPLHF. The V and J genes are TRBV5-1 and TRBJ1-6; D is unclear. V was pared by 0 bases and J by 3 bases, with 13 bases between. Per germline, CDR1 SGHRS and CDR2 YFSETQ. This CDR3 region has 17 residues.

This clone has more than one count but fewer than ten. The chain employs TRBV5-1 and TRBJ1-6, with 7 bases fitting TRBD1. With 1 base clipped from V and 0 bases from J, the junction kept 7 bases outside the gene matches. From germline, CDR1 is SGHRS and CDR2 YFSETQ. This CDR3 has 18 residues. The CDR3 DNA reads TGCGCCAGCAGCTTGTCGCCGGGACAGCGCTCCTATAATTCACCCCTCCACTTT. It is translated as CASSLSPGQRSYNSPLHF.

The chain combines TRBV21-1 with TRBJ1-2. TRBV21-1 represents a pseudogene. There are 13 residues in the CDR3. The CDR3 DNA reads TGTGCCAGCAGCAAAGTGGGTTCTGGTGGCTACACCTTC. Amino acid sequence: CASSKVGSGGYTF.

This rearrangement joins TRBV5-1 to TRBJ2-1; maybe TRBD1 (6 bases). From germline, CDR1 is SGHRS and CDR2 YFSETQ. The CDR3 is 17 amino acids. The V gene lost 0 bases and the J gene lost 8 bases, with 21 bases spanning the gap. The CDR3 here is CASSLGSGTPISHEQFF. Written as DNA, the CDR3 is TGCGCCAGCAGCTTGGGCTCCGGGACACCAATCAGCCATGAGCAGTTCTTC.

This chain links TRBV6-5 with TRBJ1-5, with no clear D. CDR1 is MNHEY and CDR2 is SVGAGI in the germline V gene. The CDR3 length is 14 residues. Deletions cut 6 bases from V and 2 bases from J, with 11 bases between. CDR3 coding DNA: TGTGCCAGCAGCGCTACCTGGGGCAATCAGCCCCAGCATTTT. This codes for CASSATWGNQPQHF.

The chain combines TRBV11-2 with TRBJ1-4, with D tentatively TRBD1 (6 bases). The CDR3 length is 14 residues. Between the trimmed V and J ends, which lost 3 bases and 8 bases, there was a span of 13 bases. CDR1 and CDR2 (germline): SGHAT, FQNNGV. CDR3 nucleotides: TGTGCCAGCAGCTTTCGGGGGGCAGGAGAAAAACTGTTTTTT. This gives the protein CASSFRGAGEKLFF.

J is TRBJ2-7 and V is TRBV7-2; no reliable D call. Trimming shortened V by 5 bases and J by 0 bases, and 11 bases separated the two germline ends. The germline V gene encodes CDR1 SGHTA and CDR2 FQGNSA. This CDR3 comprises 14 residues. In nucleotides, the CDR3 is TGTGCCAGCAGCGGGGTGGCGATCTCCTACGAGCAGTACTTC. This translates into CASSGVAISYEQYF.

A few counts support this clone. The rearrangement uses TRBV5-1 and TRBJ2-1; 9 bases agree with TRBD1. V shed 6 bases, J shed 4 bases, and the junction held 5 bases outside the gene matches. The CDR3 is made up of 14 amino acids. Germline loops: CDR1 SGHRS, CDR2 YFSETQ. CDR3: CASNDRGAYNEQFF. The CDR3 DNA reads TGCGCCAGCAACGACAGGGGGGCTTACAATGAGCAGTTCTTC.

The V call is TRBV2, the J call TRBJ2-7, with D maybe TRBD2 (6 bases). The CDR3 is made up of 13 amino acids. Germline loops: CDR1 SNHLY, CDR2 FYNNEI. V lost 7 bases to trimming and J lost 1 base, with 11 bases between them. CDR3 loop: CASTGVFSYEQYF. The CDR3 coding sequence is TGTGCCAGCACGGGGGTTTTTTCCTACGAGCAGTACTTC.

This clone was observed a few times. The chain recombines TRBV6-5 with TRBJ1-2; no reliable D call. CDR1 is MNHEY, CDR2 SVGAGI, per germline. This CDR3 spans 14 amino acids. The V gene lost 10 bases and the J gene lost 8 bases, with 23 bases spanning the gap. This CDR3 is CATTTEAPSGGYTF. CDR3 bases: TGTGCCACCACGACTGAGGCCCCATCGGGAGGCTACACCTTC.

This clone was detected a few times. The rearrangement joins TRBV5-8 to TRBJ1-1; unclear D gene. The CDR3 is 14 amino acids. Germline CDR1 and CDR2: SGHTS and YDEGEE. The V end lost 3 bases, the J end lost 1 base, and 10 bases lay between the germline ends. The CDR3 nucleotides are TGTGCCAGCAGCTCGAGAAACAAGAACACTGAAGCTTTCTTT. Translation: CASSSRNKNTEAFF.

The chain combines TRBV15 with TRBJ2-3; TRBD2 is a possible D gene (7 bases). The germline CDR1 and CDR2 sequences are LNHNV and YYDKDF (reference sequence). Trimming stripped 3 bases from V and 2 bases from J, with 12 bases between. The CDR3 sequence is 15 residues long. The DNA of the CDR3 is TGTGCCACCAGCAGGAGGGGGGGCTACACAGATACGCAGTATTTT. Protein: CATSRRGGYTDTQYF.